A selection of T cell receptor beta chains follows, all from one sample in a study of blood T cell repertoires in COVID-19. Libraries were prepared by immunoSEQ multiplex PCR; TCRdb keeps only in-frame clonotypes and omits some of them. The top ten clones hold around 8% of a sample with fewer than 150,000 clones, roughly four fifths of them seen once. The material sequenced was peripheral blood. These receptors came from a human donor in a cohort sampled during active COVID-19. CDR3s include the opening cysteine and the closing phenylalanine or tryptophan.

>TRBV18
CASSQYSWTGANEKLFF
>TRBV5-4
CASSFAGETQYF
>TRBV10-3
CASTATIKQHQETQYF
>TRBV7-9
CASRSTGDSYEQYF
>TRBV6-6
CASSGRDTNQPQHF
>TRBV7-3
CASSLQGYGYTF
>TRBV30
CAWRLARSYEQYF
>TRBV4-1
CASSHPFLDRDNEQFF
>TRBV18
CASSPSNEQYF
>TRBV7-9
CASSMAGPVMNTEAFF
>TRBV11-2
CASSPHPGGTTLYNEQFF
>TRBV19
CASRPGFNQPQHF
>TRBV7-2
CASRNLAGATTDTQYF
>TRBV9
CASSVGTSGGSQETQYF
>TRBV5-1
CASSQPGLSSYNEQFF
>TRBV28
CASSSPHYLAKNIQYF
>TRBV19
CASSMLESGEAFF
>TRBV23-1
CASSQSGRGTNEKLFF
>TRBV3-1/TRBV3-2
CASRKGSGGYNEQFF
>TRBV10-1
CASSRGGTETQYF
>TRBV6-4
CARGGSTDTQYF
>TRBV3-1/TRBV3-2
CASSQDTRWDEQFF